This is a list of T cell receptor beta chains from one sample in a study of cytomegalovirus exposure and HLA in healthy donors. Data came from immunoSEQ multiplex PCR; TCRdb stores just in-frame clones and leaves some out. The sample yields about 150,000 clones, 86% seen once. The specimen was PBMCs. Every receptor here comes from a young man in good health and CMV-seropositive. The CDR3 runs from the conserved cysteine through the conserved F or W. A D gene is named only where the DNA matches it firmly. Expanded clones get a size class; other rows say once, few or many, or leave the size out.

D gene: TRBD2; V gene: TRBV18; clone size: -; J gene: TRBJ2-1; CDR3 protein: CASSPGLAGGENEQFF; CDR3 DNA: TGTGCCAGCTCACCGGGACTAGCGGGGGGTGAGAATGAGCAGTTCTTC
D gene: -; V gene: TRBV18; clone size: once; J gene: TRBJ1-2; CDR3 protein: CASSPGGNYGYTF; CDR3 DNA: TGTGCCAGCTCACCCGGGGGTAACTATGGCTACACCTTC
D gene: TRBD1; V gene: TRBV19; clone size: -; J gene: TRBJ1-5; CDR3 protein: CASSVDRGRGPQHF; CDR3 DNA: TGTGCCAGTAGTGTGGACAGGGGCCGCGGGCCCCAGCATTTT
D gene: TRBD2; V gene: TRBV9; clone size: -; J gene: TRBJ2-1; CDR3 protein: CASKQGGGAVNEQFF; CDR3 DNA: TGTGCCAGCAAGCAGGGCGGGGGGGCAGTCAATGAGCAGTTCTTC
D gene: TRBD2; V gene: TRBV6-6; clone size: -; J gene: TRBJ2-7; CDR3 protein: CASSQVLAGWTYEQYF; CDR3 DNA: TGTGCCAGCAGCCAAGTCCTAGCGGGGTGGACCTACGAGCAGTACTTC
D gene: -; V gene: TRBV6-5; clone size: -; J gene: TRBJ2-1; CDR3 protein: CASSYSGGQKQFF; CDR3 DNA: TGTGCCAGCAGTTACTCAGGTGGACAGAAGCAGTTCTTC
D gene: -; V gene: TRBV6-1; clone size: -; J gene: TRBJ2-1; CDR3 protein: CASSSVRVNEQFF; CDR3 DNA: TGTGCCAGCAGCTCAGTTCGGGTCAATGAGCAGTTCTTC
D gene: TRBD2; V gene: TRBV5-1; clone size: -; J gene: TRBJ2-1; CDR3 protein: CASSLLTSGGVDEQFF; CDR3 DNA: TGCGCCAGCAGCTTGTTGACTAGCGGGGGGGTAGATGAGCAGTTCTTC
D gene: TRBD1; V gene: TRBV7-8; clone size: -; J gene: TRBJ1-1; CDR3 protein: CASRRRTDRGDTEAFF; CDR3 DNA: TGTGCCAGCAGACGAAGAACGGACAGGGGAGACACTGAAGCTTTCTTT
D gene: -; V gene: TRBV27; clone size: once; J gene: TRBJ1-2; CDR3 protein: CASSSPFRGGSHYGYTF; CDR3 DNA: TGTGCCAGCAGTTCCCCTTTTCGGGGGGGTAGTCACTATGGCTACACCTTC
D gene: -; V gene: TRBV7-9; clone size: -; J gene: TRBJ1-2; CDR3 protein: CASSFLGGFNYGYTF; CDR3 DNA: TGTGCCAGCAGCTTCTTGGGCGGGTTTAACTATGGCTACACCTTC
D gene: -; V gene: TRBV30; clone size: -; J gene: TRBJ1-4; CDR3 protein: CAWRGAANEKLFF; CDR3 DNA: TGTGCCTGGAGGGGGGCGGCTAATGAAAAACTGTTTTTT
D gene: -; V gene: TRBV4-3; clone size: -; J gene: TRBJ2-1; CDR3 protein: CASSQDKRGGRNEQFF; CDR3 DNA: TGCGCCAGCAGCCAAGATAAGAGGGGGGGGCGCAATGAGCAGTTCTTC
D gene: -; V gene: TRBV9; clone size: -; J gene: TRBJ1-5; CDR3 protein: CASSSQGYSNQPQHF; CDR3 DNA: TGTGCCAGCAGCTCCCAGGGGTATAGCAATCAGCCCCAGCATTTT
D gene: -; V gene: TRBV7-8; clone size: -; J gene: TRBJ1-4; CDR3 protein: CASSLGRVNEKLFF; CDR3 DNA: TGTGCCAGCAGCTTAGGCCGGGTTAATGAAAAACTGTTTTTT
D gene: TRBD2; V gene: TRBV7-9; clone size: -; J gene: TRBJ2-7; CDR3 protein: CASSPLASGHYEQYF; CDR3 DNA: TGTGCCAGCAGCCCCCTCGCTAGCGGCCACTACGAGCAGTACTTC
D gene: -; V gene: TRBV10-2; clone size: -; J gene: TRBJ2-7; CDR3 protein: CASGPMSYEQYF; CDR3 DNA: TGCGCCAGCGGCCCGATGTCCTACGAGCAGTACTTC
D gene: TRBD2; V gene: TRBV4-1; clone size: -; J gene: TRBJ2-3; CDR3 protein: CASSPHPAGVSDTQYF; CDR3 DNA: TGCGCCAGCAGCCCCCACCCAGCGGGGGTCTCAGATACGCAGTATTTT
D gene: -; V gene: TRBV7-2; clone size: -; J gene: TRBJ2-3; CDR3 protein: CASELYTDTQYF; CDR3 DNA: TGTGCCAGCGAGTTATACACAGATACGCAGTATTTT
D gene: -; V gene: TRBV27; clone size: -; J gene: TRBJ2-7; CDR3 protein: CASSQKAPSASTYEQYF; CDR3 DNA: TGTGCCAGCAGTCAAAAGGCCCCTAGCGCCTCCACCTACGAGCAGTACTTC
D gene: TRBD2; V gene: TRBV27; clone size: -; J gene: TRBJ2-3; CDR3 protein: CASSAGLAGRTDTQYF; CDR3 DNA: TGTGCCAGCAGTGCGGGACTAGCGGGGCGCACAGATACGCAGTATTTT
D gene: TRBD1; V gene: TRBV7-3; clone size: few; J gene: TRBJ1-2; CDR3 protein: CASSQRGQGYYGYTF; CDR3 DNA: TGTGCCAGCAGCCAGCGCGGACAGGGCTACTATGGCTACACCTTC
D gene: TRBD1; V gene: TRBV28; clone size: -; J gene: TRBJ1-2; CDR3 protein: CASSPSPGGLYGYTF; CDR3 DNA: TGTGCCAGCAGCCCGTCGCCAGGGGGACTCTATGGCTACACCTTC
D gene: TRBD2; V gene: TRBV7-2; clone size: once; J gene: TRBJ2-1; CDR3 protein: CASSLMSGAGTAEQFF; CDR3 DNA: TGTGCCAGCAGCTTAATGTCGGGAGCGGGGACTGCTGAGCAGTTCTTC
D gene: -; V gene: TRBV11-3; clone size: -; J gene: TRBJ2-3; CDR3 protein: CASSLQGDTQYF; CDR3 DNA: TGTGCCAGCAGCTTACAGGGGGATACGCAGTATTTT
D gene: TRBD1; V gene: TRBV7-9; clone size: -; J gene: TRBJ1-2; CDR3 protein: CASSQTFNRGRNYGYTF; CDR3 DNA: TGTGCCAGCAGCCAAACATTTAACAGGGGAAGGAACTATGGCTACACCTTC
D gene: TRBD2; V gene: TRBV5-8; clone size: -; J gene: TRBJ2-5; CDR3 protein: CASSSQGQGGETQYF; CDR3 DNA: TGTGCCAGCAGCTCCCAAGGGCAGGGAGGGGAGACCCAGTACTTC
D gene: TRBD2; V gene: TRBV6-6; clone size: -; J gene: TRBJ2-7; CDR3 protein: CASSYSGGNYEQYF; CDR3 DNA: TGTGCCAGCAGTTACTCGGGAGGGAACTACGAGCAGTACTTC
D gene: -; V gene: TRBV4-3; clone size: once; J gene: TRBJ2-1; CDR3 protein: CASSQVGRPSYNEQFF; CDR3 DNA: TGCGCCAGCAGCCAAGTGGGCAGACCCTCCTACAATGAGCAGTTCTTC
D gene: -; V gene: TRBV30; clone size: -; J gene: TRBJ1-3; CDR3 protein: CAWSTPGLISGNTIYF; CDR3 DNA: TGTGCCTGGAGTACTCCGGGACTTATCTCTGGAAACACCATATATTTT